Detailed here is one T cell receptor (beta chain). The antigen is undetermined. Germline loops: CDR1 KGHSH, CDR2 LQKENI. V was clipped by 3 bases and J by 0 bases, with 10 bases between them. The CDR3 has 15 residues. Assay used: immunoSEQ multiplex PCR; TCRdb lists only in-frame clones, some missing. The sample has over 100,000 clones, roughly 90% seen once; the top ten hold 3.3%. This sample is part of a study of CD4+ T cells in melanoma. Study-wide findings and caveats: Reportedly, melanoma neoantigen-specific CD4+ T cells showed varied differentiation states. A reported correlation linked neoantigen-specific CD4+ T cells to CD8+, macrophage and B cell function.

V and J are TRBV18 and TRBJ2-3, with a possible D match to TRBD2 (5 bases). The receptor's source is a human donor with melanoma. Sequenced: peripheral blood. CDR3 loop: CASSPSGGSTDTQYF. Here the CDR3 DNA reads TGTGCCAGCTCACCGAGCGGAGGTAGCACAGATACGCAGTATTTT. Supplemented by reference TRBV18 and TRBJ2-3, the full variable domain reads NAGVMQNPRHLVRRRGQEARLRCSPMKGHSHVYWYRQLPEEGLKFMVYLQKENIIDESGMPKERFSAEFPKEGPSILRIQQVVRGDSAAYFCASSPSGGSTDTQYFGPGTRLTVL.